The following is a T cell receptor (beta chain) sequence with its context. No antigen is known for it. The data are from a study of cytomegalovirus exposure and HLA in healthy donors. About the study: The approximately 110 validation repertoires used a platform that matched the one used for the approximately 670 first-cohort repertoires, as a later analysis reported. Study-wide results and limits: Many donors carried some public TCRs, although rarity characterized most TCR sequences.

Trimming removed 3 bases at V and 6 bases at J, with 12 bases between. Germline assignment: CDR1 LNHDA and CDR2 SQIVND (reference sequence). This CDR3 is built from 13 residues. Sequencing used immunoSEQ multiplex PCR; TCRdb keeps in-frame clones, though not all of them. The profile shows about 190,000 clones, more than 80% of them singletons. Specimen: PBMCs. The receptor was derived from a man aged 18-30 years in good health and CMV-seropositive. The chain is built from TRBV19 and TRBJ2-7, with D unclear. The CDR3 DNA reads TGTGCCAGTAGTATTAGCTCCAGTCGCGAGCAGTACTTC. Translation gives CASSISSSREQYF.